This T cell receptor (beta chain) was sequenced in a study of T cells in Graves' hyperthyroidism and ophthalmopathy. Clinicians diagnosed patients from clinical symptoms, serum thyroxine and TRAb, thyroid ultrasound and orbital computed tomography. From RNA transcripts, TCR beta CDR3 regions were amplified. When the TCR CDR3 underwent first-round RT-PCR, the HTBI primer set was used. TCRdb processed the multiplex PCR reads anew with MiXCR; each CDR3 protein has one entry. Among approximately 700,000 distinct CDR3 sequences listed, about 45% were seen once. Whole-study results and caveats: A model using 13 V-J features told ophthalmopathy apart from stable hyperthyroidism. The majority of expanded thyroid clonotypes above 0.001 also appeared in blood.

In regard to this clonotype: As yet, its antigen is unknown.

This TCR was sampled from an adult man with Graves' disease, either hyperthyroidism or ophthalmopathy (not recorded which). Sequenced: peripheral blood or thyroid tissue (not recorded which).

CDR3 sequence (DNA): TGTGCCAGCAGTGAACCCGGGACAGGGCGTAACACCATATATTTT. This encodes CASSEPGTGRNTIYF. The V gene is TRBV2, the J gene TRBJ1-3, with 9 bases matching TRBD1. Germline values: CDR1 SNHLY, CDR2 FYNNEI. After removal of 2 bases from V and 7 bases from J, the junction contained 6 bases not matched to a gene. The CDR3 contains 15 residues.